Below are 27 T cell receptor beta chains sequenced from a single sample in a study of CD8+ T cells in alopecia areata. Once RNA had been extracted, it was reverse transcribed into cDNA to act as the sequencing template. Produced via immunoSEQ multiplex PCR; TCRdb's table is partial and in-frame only. This sample carries 140,000 to 150,000 clones, around 87% of them seen once, and the ten largest clones take over 13%. The sample here was CD8+ T cells sorted from blood, taken at week 0. Source of these receptors: a human donor with alopecia areata.

This clone was seen once. The rearrangement uses TRBV27 and TRBJ2-2; no firm D call. The V and J ends lost 7 bases and 0 bases respectively, with 6 bases between them. CDR3 length: 13 amino acids. CDR1 is MNHEY and CDR2 is SMNVEV in the germline V gene (reference sequence). The CDR3 loop reads CASTWANTGELFF. The CDR3 nucleotides read TGTGCCAGCACCTGGGCGAACACCGGGGAGCTGTTTTTT.

This chain connects TRBV27 to TRBJ2-7; D is ambiguous. CDR1 and CDR2 (germline): MNHEY, SMNVEV (reference sequence). Trimming cost V 6 bases and J 6 bases, with 12 bases left between them. The CDR3 is 12 residues long. The CDR3 bases are TGTGCCAGCAGCTCATTCAGTGGCGAGCAGTACTTC. Translation gives CASSSFSGEQYF.

This clone has only one observation. This rearrangement joins TRBV7-9 to TRBJ2-7, with D unclear. Looked up from germline, CDR1 is SEHNR and CDR2 is FQNEAQ (reference sequence). Trimming cost V 5 bases and J 2 bases, with 7 bases left between them. This CDR3 has 12 amino acids. The CDR3 here is CASSAPPYEQYF. The CDR3 DNA reads as TGTGCCAGCAGCGCCCCGCCCTACGAGCAGTACTTC.

In this sample, this clone turned up once. The gene calls are TRBV27 and TRBJ2-1, with TRBD2 as a possible D gene (5 bases). CDR3 length: 15 residues. Germline values: CDR1 MNHEY, CDR2 SMNVEV (reference sequence). The ends were cut back, 4 bases at V and 2 bases at J, with 12 bases in the middle. The CDR3 sequence is CASSSLEVPYNEQFF. Written as DNA, the CDR3 is TGTGCCAGCAGTTCCCTGGAGGTTCCCTACAATGAGCAGTTCTTC.

This chain links TRBV7-9 with TRBJ2-7; 7 bases map to TRBD2. Germline loops: CDR1 SEHNR, CDR2 FQNEAQ (reference sequence). CDR3 length: 14 residues. V was clipped by 1 base and J by 1 base; unmatched bases: 1. As DNA, the CDR3 is TGTGCCAGCAGCTTAGACGGGAGGTCCTACGAGCAGTACTTC. This sequence encodes CASSLDGRSYEQYF.

This clone came up once. The chain's CDR3 is CASSLRFGGDEQFF. The CDR3 bases are TGTGCCAGCAGCTTAAGGTTCGGGGGAGATGAGCAGTTCTTC. The chain is built from TRBV7-3 and TRBJ2-1; D might be TRBD2 (6 bases). CDR3 length: 14 amino acids. CDR1 and CDR2 (germline): SGHTA, FQGTGA. Trimming pared 1 base from V and 8 bases from J, leaving 12 bases between.

This chain connects TRBV27 to TRBJ2-4; no definite D call. The length of the CDR3 is 16 residues. Germline V CDR1 and CDR2: MNHEY, SMNVEV (reference sequence). V lost 2 bases, J lost 6 bases, and 17 bases lay in between. Here the CDR3 DNA reads TGTGCCAGCAGTTTAAAGGGCTCAAAGACTCGAAACATTCAGTACTTC. Encoded protein: CASSLKGSKTRNIQYF.

The CDR3 region has the DNA TGTGCCTGGACAGTTTTGAACACTGAAGCTTTCTTT. Protein sequence: CAWTVLNTEAFF. V gene TRBV30 combines with J gene TRBJ1-1; D uncertain. The germline V and J ends were trimmed by 4 bases and 0 bases, with 6 bases remaining between them. CDR3 length: 12 residues. Germline CDR1 reads GTSNPN; CDR2 reads SVGIG (reference sequence).

The rearrangement links TRBV19 to TRBJ2-7; D is unclear. The CDR3 has 14 residues. The germline V and J ends were trimmed by 1 base and 2 bases, with 9 bases remaining between them. Germline assignment: CDR1 LNHDA and CDR2 SQIVND (reference sequence). The CDR3 here is CASSIGFPAYEQYF. In DNA form, the CDR3 reads TGTGCCAGTAGTATAGGATTTCCGGCCTACGAGCAGTACTTC.

The genes are TRBV11-2 and TRBJ2-1; D is unclear. Between the trimmed V and J ends, which lost 2 bases and 8 bases, there was a span of 13 bases. Germline CDR1 and CDR2: SGHAT and FQNNGV. The CDR3 covers 14 residues. The CDR3, as DNA: TGTGCCAGCAGCTTATCCCCGGGTCCATATGAGCAGTTCTTC. Translation: CASSLSPGPYEQFF.

This chain connects TRBV9 to TRBJ2-1, with 8 bases matching TRBD2. V was clipped by 0 bases and J by 7 bases; unmatched bases: 9. Germline V CDR1 and CDR2: SGDLS, YYNGEE. The CDR3 loop spans 16 amino acids. CDR3 amino acids: CASSVEEAGVGNEQFF. In nucleotides, the CDR3 is TGTGCCAGCAGCGTAGAGGAAGCGGGAGTTGGTAATGAGCAGTTCTTC. Together with reference TRBV9 and TRBJ2-1, the CDR3 gives the full variable domain: DSGVTQTPKHLITATGQRVTLRCSPRSGDLSVYWYQQSLDQGLQFLIQYYNGEERAKGNILERFSAQQFPDLHSELNLSSLELGDSALYFCASSVEEAGVGNEQFFGPGTRLTVL.

The chain has TRBV10-3 and TRBJ2-7; a possible D gene is TRBD1 (6 bases). The V gene lost 2 bases and the J gene lost 8 bases, with 13 bases spanning the gap. Germline V gene lookup returns CDR1 ENHRY and CDR2 SYGVKD. The CDR3 covers 13 residues. The CDR3 spells CAISEGERDKQYF. For the CDR3, the DNA is TGTGCCATCAGTGAGGGGGAGAGGGACAAGCAGTACTTC.

This clone has just a few counts. This chain links TRBV6-5 with TRBJ2-3; D may be TRBD1 or TRBD2 (5 bases each). The CDR3 loop spans 16 amino acids. The V and J ends lost 1 base and 0 bases respectively, with 11 bases between them. Germline CDR1 is MNHEY and CDR2 is SVGAGI. CDR3 region: CASSYFGTLSTDTQYF. Written as DNA, the CDR3 is TGTGCCAGCAGTTACTTCGGGACCCTAAGCACAGATACGCAGTATTTT.

V usage is TRBV4-1 and J usage is TRBJ2-5, with 13 bases lining up with TRBD2. The ends lost 6 bases at V and 3 bases at J; junction bases unmatched: 4. The germline CDR1 and CDR2 sequences are MGHRA and YSYEKL. The CDR3 extends over 15 amino acids. The chain's CDR3 is CASRGLAGREETQYF. The CDR3 bases are TGCGCCAGCAGGGGACTAGCGGGAAGGGAAGAGACCCAGTACTTC.

This clone was seen only once. The same CDR3 also results from other DNA sequences found in this sample. The chain is built from TRBV29-1 and TRBJ2-2; D remains ambiguous. The CDR3 loop spans 13 amino acids. The germline gives CDR1 SQVTM, CDR2 ANQGSEA. V lost 3 bases and J 2 bases, leaving 7 bases between the germline ends. The CDR3 sequence: CSVEAENTGELFF. The CDR3, as DNA: TGCAGCGTTGAGGCTGAAAACACCGGGGAGCTGTTTTTT.

The CDR3, as DNA: TGCGCCAGCAGCCAAGGGGGGGTGTCCTACGAGCAGTACTTC. It encodes CASSQGGVSYEQYF. The rearrangement links TRBV4-1 to TRBJ2-7, with a tentative D call TRBD2 (6 bases). V lost 1 base, J lost 1 base, and 8 bases lay in between. This CDR3 comprises 14 residues. CDR1 MGHRA and CDR2 YSYEKL come from the germline V gene.

Comment on this clone: One end of the junction fails to match germline, which may point to a read error. This sequence joins TRBV4-1 and TRBJ1-2, with D maybe TRBD1 (5 bases). The length of the CDR3 is 14 residues. In germline, CDR1 is MGHRA, CDR2 YSYEKL. This CDR3 reads CASGQFDSLYGYTF. CDR3 nucleotides: TGCGCCAGCGGCCAATTTGACAGCCTCTATGGCTACACCTTC.

V is TRBV7-3 and J is TRBJ2-1; 9 bases map to TRBD1. The germline gives CDR1 SGHTA, CDR2 FQGTGA. After removal of 4 bases from V and 5 bases from J, the junction contained 3 bases not matched to a gene. The CDR3 runs to 14 residues. The CDR3 is CASSSGQGNNEQFF. Written as DNA, the CDR3 is TGTGCCAGCAGCTCCGGACAGGGGAACAATGAGCAGTTCTTC.

This clone was seen only once. The CDR3 region has the DNA TGTGCCAGCAGCCAAGAAGCTCCAGCGGGGGGGCACGATGAGCAGTTCTTC. This translates into CASSQEAPAGGHDEQFF. V is TRBV4-2 and J is TRBJ2-1, with 10 bases fitting TRBD2. The CDR3 is 17 amino acids. CDR1 is LGHNA and CDR2 is YNFKEQ in the germline V gene. Germline trimming cut 0 bases from V and 8 bases from J; bases unmatched to any gene: 10.

The CDR3 is CASSALDRDNQPQHF. The CDR3 DNA reads TGTGCCAGCAGTGCTTTGGACAGAGACAATCAGCCCCAGCATTTT. This chain uses TRBV6-6 with TRBJ1-5, with a weak D call TRBD1 (6 bases). The V end lost 5 bases, the J end lost 3 bases, and 14 bases lay between the germline ends. The CDR3 is 15 amino acids. The germline V gene has CDR1 MNHNY and CDR2 SVGAGI (reference sequence).

The gene calls are TRBV6-1 and TRBJ2-3; no firm D call. V lost 5 bases and J 2 bases, leaving 5 bases between the germline ends. Germline V gives CDR1 MNHNS, CDR2 SASEGT. The CDR3 length is 12 residues. The CDR3 spells CASSTTTDTQYF. The DNA of the CDR3 is TGTGCCAGCAGTACGACCACAGATACGCAGTATTTT.

V and J are TRBV4-1 and TRBJ2-1; possibly TRBD2 for D (5 bases). The ends were cut back, 0 bases at V and 6 bases at J, with 12 bases in the middle. Germline CDR1 is MGHRA and CDR2 is YSYEKL. This CDR3 has 15 residues. The CDR3 loop reads CASSQELGSRNEQFF. In DNA form, the CDR3 reads TGCGCCAGCAGCCAAGAGCTAGGGAGTCGCAATGAGCAGTTCTTC.

This chain connects TRBV30 to TRBJ2-7; D uncertain. V was cut by 3 bases and J by 2 bases, with 5 bases left in between. CDR1 GTSNPN and CDR2 SVGIG come from the germline V gene (reference sequence). The CDR3 runs 11 residues. CDR3 loop: CAWSETYEQYF. DNA of the CDR3: TGTGCCTGGAGCGAGACCTACGAGCAGTACTTC.

This chain connects TRBV29-1 to TRBJ2-7, with D unclear. The germline V gene has CDR1 SQVTM and CDR2 ANQGSEA. V was cut by 7 bases and J by 2 bases, with 9 bases left in between. The CDR3 runs to 11 residues. CDR3 in amino acids: CSGLHAYEQYF. CDR3 nucleotides: TGCAGCGGCCTTCATGCCTACGAGCAGTACTTC.

V usage is TRBV27 and J usage is TRBJ2-3; TRBD2 is a possible D gene (6 bases). Germline CDR1 MNHEY, CDR2 SMNVEV (reference sequence). The CDR3 contains 15 residues. V was shortened by 8 bases and J by 6 bases, with 21 bases between the two germline ends. CDR3 DNA: TGTGCCAGCGGTGGGCTAGCGTCGCTAAAGGATACGCAGTATTTT. Protein sequence: CASGGLASLKDTQYF.

This chain links TRBV6-1 with TRBJ2-3; D ambiguous. The CDR3 is 13 amino acids. CDR1 and CDR2 from the germline V gene are MNHNS and SASEGT. Deletions cut 4 bases from V and 9 bases from J, with 14 bases between. The CDR3 DNA reads as TGTGCCAGCAGTGGTATATCGGAGCGCACGCAGTATTTT. Protein product: CASSGISERTQYF.

This rearrangement joins TRBV19 to TRBJ1-2; D ambiguous. Deletions cut 2 bases from V and 2 bases from J, with 15 bases between. The CDR3 totals 16 residues. Germline V gene data show CDR1 as LNHDA and CDR2 as SQIVND (reference sequence). CDR3 sequence reads: CASSISVGRKNYGYTF. The CDR3, as DNA: TGTGCCAGTAGTATATCAGTTGGCAGAAAAAACTATGGCTACACCTTC.